The source of this T cell receptor (beta chain) is a study of identical twins. This clonotype came up a few times. The antigen is not known. Study observations and caveats: Reduced insertions were recorded for abundant cord blood beta clonotypes, with no such pattern in memory repertoires.

Trimming took 3 bases from V and 2 from J, leaving 11 bases between them. CDR3 length: 14 residues. TCRdb fed the 5' RACE reads into MiXCR, producing one record per CDR3 protein. The sample lists fewer than 900,000 distinct CDR3 sequences; roughly 18% were seen once. This same sample was also taken into another study, of T cells expressing NK-cell markers. That study adds: There were seven HCMV-seropositive donors and one seronegative donor among the eight sequenced.

The clonotype comes from a woman younger than 35 in good health. The rearrangement links TRBV12-3 or TRBV12-4 to TRBJ2-7, with D possibly TRBD2 on 5 matching bases. The sample comprised PBMCs. CDR3 region: CASSFGEFAYEQYF. CDR3 DNA: TGTGCCAGCAGTTTTGGGGAGTTCGCCTACGAGCAGTACTTC.